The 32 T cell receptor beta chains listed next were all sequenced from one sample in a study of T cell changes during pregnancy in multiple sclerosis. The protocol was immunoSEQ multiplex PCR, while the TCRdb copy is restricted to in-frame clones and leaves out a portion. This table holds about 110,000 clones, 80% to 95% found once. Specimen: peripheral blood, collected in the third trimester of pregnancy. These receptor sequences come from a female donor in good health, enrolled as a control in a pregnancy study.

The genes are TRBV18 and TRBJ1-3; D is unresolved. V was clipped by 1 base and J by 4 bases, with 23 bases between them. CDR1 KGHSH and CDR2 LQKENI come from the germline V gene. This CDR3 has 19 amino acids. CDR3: CASSPQEQRGLVLGNTIYF. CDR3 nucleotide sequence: TGTGCCAGCTCACCACAAGAGCAGAGAGGGCTAGTGTTAGGAAACACCATATATTTT. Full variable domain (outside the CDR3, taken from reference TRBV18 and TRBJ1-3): NAGVMQNPRHLVRRRGQEARLRCSPMKGHSHVYWYRQLPEEGLKFMVYLQKENIIDESGMPKERFSAEFPKEGPSILRIQQVVRGDSAAYFCASSPQEQRGLVLGNTIYFGEGSWLTVV.

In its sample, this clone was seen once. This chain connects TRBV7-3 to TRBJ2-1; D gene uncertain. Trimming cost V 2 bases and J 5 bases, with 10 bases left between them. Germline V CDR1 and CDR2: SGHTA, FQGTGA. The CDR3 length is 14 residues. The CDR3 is CASSLSGGNNEQFF. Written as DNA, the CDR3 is TGTGCCAGCAGCTTATCTGGCGGAAACAATGAGCAGTTCTTC. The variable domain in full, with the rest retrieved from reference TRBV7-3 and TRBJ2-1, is GAGVSQTPSNKVTEKGKYVELRCDPISGHTALYWYRQSLGQGPEFLIYFQGTGAADDSGLPNDRFFAVRPEGSVSTLKIQRTERGDSAVYLCASSLSGGNNEQFFGPGTRLTVL.

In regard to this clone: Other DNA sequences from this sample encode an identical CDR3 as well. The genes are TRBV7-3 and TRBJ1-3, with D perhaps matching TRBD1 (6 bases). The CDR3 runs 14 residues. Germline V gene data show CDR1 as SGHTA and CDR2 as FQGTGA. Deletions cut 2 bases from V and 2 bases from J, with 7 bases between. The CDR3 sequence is CASSLSGAGNTIYF. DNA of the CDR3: TGTGCCAGCAGCTTATCAGGGGCTGGAAACACCATATATTTT.

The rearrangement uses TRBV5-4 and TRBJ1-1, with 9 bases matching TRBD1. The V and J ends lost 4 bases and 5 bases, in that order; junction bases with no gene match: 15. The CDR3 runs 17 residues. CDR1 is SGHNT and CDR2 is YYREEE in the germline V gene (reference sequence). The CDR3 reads CASSKGQGTLARTEAFF. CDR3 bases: TGTGCCAGCAGCAAGGGACAGGGAACCCTGGCGAGGACTGAAGCTTTCTTT.

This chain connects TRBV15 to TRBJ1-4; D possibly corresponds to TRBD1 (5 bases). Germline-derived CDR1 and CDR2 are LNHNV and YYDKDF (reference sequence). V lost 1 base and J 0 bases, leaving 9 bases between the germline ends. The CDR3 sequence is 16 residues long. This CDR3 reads CATSRGRVTTNEKLFF. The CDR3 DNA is TGTGCCACCAGCAGAGGCAGGGTTACAACTAATGAAAAACTGTTTTTT.

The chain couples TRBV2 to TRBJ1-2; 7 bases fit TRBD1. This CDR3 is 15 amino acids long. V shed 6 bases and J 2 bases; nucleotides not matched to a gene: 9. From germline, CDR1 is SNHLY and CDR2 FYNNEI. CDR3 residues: CASRGLVGQNYGYTF. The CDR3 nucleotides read TGTGCCAGCAGGGGGCTAGTGGGACAGAACTATGGCTACACCTTC.

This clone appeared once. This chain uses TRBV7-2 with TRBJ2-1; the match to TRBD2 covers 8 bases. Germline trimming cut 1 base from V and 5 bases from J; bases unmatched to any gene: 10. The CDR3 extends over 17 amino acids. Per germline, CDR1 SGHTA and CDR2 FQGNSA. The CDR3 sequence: CASSLVLGTRDHNEQFF. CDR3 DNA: TGTGCCAGCAGCTTAGTGCTCGGGACTAGAGACCACAATGAGCAGTTCTTC.

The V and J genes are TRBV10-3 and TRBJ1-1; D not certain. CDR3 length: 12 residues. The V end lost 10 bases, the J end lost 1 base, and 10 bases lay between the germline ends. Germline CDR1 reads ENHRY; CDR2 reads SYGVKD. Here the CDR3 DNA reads TGTGCCACTTCGAGGGAGAACACTGAAGCTTTCTTT. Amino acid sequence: CATSRENTEAFF.

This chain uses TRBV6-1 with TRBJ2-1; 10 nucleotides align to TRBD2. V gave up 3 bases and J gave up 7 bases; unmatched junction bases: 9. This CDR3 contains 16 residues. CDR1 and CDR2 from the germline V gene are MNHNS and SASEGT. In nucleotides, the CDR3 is TGTGCCAGCAGTGATTCTACTAGCGGGGTCTTTAATGAGCAGTTCTTC. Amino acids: CASSDSTSGVFNEQFF.

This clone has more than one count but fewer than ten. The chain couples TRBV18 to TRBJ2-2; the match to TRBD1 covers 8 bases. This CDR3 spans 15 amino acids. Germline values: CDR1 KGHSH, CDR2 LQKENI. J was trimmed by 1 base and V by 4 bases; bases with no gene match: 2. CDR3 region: CASSLGQGNTGELFF. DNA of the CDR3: TGTGCCAGCTCACTTGGACAGGGGAACACCGGGGAGCTGTTTTTT.

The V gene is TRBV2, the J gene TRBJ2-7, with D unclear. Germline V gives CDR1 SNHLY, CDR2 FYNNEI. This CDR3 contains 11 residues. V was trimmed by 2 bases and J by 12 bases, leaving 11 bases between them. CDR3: CASSETPRWYF. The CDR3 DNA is TGTGCCAGCAGTGAAACCCCCCGGTGGTACTTC.

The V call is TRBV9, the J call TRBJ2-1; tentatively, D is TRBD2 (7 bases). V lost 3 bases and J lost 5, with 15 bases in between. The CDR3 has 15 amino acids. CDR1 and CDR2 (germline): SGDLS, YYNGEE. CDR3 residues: CASSARGATNNEQFF. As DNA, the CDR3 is TGTGCCAGCAGCGCCCGGGGGGCAACAAACAATGAGCAGTTCTTC.

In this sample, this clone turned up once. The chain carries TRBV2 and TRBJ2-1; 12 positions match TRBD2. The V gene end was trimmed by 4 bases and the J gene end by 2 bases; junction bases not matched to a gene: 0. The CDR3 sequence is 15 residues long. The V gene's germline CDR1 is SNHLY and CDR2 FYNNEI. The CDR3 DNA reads TGTGCCAGCAGTGGACTAGCGGGGGCCTACAATGAGCAGTTCTTC. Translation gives CASSGLAGAYNEQFF.

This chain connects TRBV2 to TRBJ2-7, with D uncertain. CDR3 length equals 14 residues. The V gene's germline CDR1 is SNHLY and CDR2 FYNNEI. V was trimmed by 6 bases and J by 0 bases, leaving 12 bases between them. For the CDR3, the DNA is TGTGCCAGCAGCGATATTCAGCGCTCCTACGAGCAGTACTTC. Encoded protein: CASSDIQRSYEQYF. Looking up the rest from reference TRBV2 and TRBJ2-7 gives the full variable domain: EPEVTQTPSHQVTQMGQEVILRCVPISNHLYFYWYRQILGQKVEFLVSFYNNEISEKSEIFDDQFSVERPDGSNFTLKIRSTKLEDSAMYFCASSDIQRSYEQYFGPGTRLTVT.

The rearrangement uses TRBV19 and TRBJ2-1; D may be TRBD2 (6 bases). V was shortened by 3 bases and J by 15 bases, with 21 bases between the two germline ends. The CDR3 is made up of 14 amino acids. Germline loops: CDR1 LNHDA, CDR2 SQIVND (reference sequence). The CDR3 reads CASSIPGDSNRLFF. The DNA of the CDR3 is TGTGCCAGTAGTATTCCCGGGGACTCAAACAGGTTGTTCTTC.

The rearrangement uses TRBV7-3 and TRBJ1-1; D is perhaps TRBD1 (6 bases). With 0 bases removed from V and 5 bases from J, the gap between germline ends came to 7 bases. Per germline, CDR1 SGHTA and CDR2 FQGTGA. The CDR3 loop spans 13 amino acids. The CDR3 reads CASSLTTGTEAFF. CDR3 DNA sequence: TGTGCCAGCAGCTTAACCACAGGGACTGAAGCTTTCTTT.

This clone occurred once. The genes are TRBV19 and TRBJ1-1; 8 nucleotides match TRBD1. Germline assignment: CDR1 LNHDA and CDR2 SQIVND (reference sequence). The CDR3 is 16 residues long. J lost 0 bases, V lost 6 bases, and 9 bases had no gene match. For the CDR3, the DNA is TGTGCCAGTAGGTCGGGACAGGCAGAAATGAACACTGAAGCTTTCTTT. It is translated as CASRSGQAEMNTEAFF.

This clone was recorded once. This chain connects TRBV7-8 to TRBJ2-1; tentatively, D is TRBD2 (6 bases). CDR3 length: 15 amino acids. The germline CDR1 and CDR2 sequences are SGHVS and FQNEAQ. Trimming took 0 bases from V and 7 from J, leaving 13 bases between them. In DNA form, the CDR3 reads TGTGCCAGCAGCTTAGCGCGGGGACGGTATAATGAGCAGTTCTTC. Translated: CASSLARGRYNEQFF.

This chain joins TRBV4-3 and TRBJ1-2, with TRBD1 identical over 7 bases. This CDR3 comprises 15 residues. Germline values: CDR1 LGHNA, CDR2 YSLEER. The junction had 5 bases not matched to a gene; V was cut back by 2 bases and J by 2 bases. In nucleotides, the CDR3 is TGCGCCAGCAGCCAATCCCTGGACAGGAACTATGGCTACACCTTC. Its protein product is CASSQSLDRNYGYTF.

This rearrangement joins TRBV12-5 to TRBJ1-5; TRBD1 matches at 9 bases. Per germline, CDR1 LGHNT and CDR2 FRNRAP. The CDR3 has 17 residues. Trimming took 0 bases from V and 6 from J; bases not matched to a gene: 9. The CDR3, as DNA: TGTGCTAGTGGTTTGGTAATCGGACAGGGGTATGCTCAGCCCCAGCATTTT. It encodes CASGLVIGQGYAQPQHF.

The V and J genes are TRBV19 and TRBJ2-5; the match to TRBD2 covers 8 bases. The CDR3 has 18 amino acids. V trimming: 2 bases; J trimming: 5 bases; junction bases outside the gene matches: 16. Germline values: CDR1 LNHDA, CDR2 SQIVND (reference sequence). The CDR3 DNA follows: TGTGCCAGTAGTATATCGGCGGGGGGCCTTTACGGAGGGGAGACCCAGTACTTC. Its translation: CASSISAGGLYGGETQYF. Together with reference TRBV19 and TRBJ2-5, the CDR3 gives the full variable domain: DGGITQSPKYLFRKEGQNVTLSCEQNLNHDAMYWYRQDPGQGLRLIYYSQIVNDFQKGDIAEGYSVSREKKESFPLTVTSAQKNPTAFYLCASSISAGGLYGGETQYFGPGTRLLVL.

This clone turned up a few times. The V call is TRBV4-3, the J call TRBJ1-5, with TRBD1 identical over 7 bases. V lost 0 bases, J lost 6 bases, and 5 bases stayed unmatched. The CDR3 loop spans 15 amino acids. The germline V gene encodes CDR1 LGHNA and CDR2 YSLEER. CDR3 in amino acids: CASSQEGGQSQPQHF. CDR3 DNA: TGCGCCAGCAGCCAAGAAGGGGGACAGAGTCAGCCCCAGCATTTT.

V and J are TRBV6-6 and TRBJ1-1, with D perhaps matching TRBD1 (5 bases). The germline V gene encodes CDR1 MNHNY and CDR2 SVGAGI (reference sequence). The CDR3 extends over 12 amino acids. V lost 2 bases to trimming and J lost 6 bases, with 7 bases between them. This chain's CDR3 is CASSYRGPEAFF. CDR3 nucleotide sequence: TGTGCCAGCAGTTACAGGGGCCCTGAAGCTTTCTTT.

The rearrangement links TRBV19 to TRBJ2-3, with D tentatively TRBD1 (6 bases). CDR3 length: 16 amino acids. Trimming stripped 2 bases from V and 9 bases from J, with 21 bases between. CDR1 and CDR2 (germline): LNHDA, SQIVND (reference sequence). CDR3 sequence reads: CASSISETGLGKTQYF. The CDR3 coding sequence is TGTGCCAGTAGTATATCAGAGACAGGCCTCGGGAAGACGCAGTATTTT.

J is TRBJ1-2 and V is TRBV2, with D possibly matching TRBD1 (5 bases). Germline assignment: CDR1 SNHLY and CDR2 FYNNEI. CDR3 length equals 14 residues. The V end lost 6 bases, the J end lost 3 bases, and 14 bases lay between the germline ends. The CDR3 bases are TGTGCCAGCAGCCTTCAAGCGGGGGACTATGGCTACACCTTC. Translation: CASSLQAGDYGYTF. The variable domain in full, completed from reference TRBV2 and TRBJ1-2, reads EPEVTQTPSHQVTQMGQEVILRCVPISNHLYFYWYRQILGQKVEFLVSFYNNEISEKSEIFDDQFSVERPDGSNFTLKIRSTKLEDSAMYFCASSLQAGDYGYTFGSGTRLTVV.

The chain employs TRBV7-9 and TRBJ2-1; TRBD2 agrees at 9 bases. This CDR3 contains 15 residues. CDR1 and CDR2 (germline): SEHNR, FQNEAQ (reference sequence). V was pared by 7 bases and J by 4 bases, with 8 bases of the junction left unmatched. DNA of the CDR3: TGTGCCAGCACCTTGAGCGGGGGGACATACAATGAGCAGTTCTTC. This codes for CASTLSGGTYNEQFF.

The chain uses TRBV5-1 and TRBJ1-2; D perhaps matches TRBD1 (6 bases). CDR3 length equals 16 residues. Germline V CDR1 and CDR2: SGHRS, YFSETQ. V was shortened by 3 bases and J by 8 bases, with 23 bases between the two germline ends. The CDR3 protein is CASSSLRQVDVEGYTF. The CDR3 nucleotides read TGCGCCAGCAGCTCCCTTCGACAGGTCGATGTTGAAGGCTACACCTTC.

Here the CDR3 DNA reads TGTGCCAGCAGCTTCCCAGCTAGGGATACGCAGTATTTT. Its protein product is CASSFPARDTQYF. The V gene is TRBV11-3, the J gene TRBJ2-3; D ambiguous. The germline V and J ends were trimmed by 3 bases and 6 bases, with 10 bases remaining between them. The CDR3 has 13 amino acids. CDR1 and CDR2 (germline): SGHNT, YENEEA.

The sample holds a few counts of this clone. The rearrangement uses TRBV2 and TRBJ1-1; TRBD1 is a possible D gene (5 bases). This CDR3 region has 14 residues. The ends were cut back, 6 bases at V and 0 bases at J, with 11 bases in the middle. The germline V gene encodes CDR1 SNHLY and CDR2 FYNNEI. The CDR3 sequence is CASRGRGMNTEAFF. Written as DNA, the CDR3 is TGTGCCAGCAGGGGGCGCGGAATGAACACTGAAGCTTTCTTT. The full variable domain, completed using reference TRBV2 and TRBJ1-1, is EPEVTQTPSHQVTQMGQEVILRCVPISNHLYFYWYRQILGQKVEFLVSFYNNEISEKSEIFDDQFSVERPDGSNFTLKIRSTKLEDSAMYFCASRGRGMNTEAFFGQGTRLTVV.

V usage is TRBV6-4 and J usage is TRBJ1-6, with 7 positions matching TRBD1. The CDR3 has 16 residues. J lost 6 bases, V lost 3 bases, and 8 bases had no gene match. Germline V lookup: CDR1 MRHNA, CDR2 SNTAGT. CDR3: CASSELRQGGNSPLHF. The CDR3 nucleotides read TGTGCCAGCAGTGAATTACGACAGGGAGGTAATTCACCCCTCCACTTT.

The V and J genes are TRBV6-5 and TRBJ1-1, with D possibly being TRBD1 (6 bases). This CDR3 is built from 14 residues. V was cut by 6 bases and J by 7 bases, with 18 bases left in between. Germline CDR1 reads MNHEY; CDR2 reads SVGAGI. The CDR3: CASRLHRQAFEAFF. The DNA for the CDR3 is TGTGCCAGCAGACTTCACCGACAGGCGTTTGAAGCTTTCTTT.

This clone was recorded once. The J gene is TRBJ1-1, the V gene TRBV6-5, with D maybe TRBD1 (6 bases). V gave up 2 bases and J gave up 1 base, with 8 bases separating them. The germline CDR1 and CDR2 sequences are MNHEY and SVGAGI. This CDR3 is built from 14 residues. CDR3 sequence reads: CASSYGQPNTEAFF. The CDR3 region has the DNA TGTGCCAGCAGTTACGGACAGCCGAACACTGAAGCTTTCTTT.